This TCR beta chain comes out of a study of memory CD4+ T cells and cytomegalovirus serostatus. The overall study: Healthy Belgian adult donors included about nine CMV-positive and some 24 CMV-negative people.

Germline V CDR1 and CDR2: SGHNT, YENEEA. The CDR3 is 14 amino acids. Trimming cost V 7 bases and J 8 bases, with 17 bases left between them. The sort gate was single viable CD3+CD4+CD8-CD45RO+ cells for memory CD4+ T cells. Repertoires were generated with immunoSEQ multiplex PCR, while TCRdb's copy carries only in-frame clones and drops some. Altogether about 75,000 clones are present, around 80% being singletons, with the ten largest covering 2.6%. The TCR was taken from an adult in good health and CMV-seropositive. The chain joins TRBV11-3 to TRBJ1-4; D is possibly TRBD1 (6 bases). Sequencing input: memory CD4+ T cells from blood. The CDR3: CASTRVRGGEKLFF. In DNA form, the CDR3 reads TGTGCCAGCACCAGGGTTCGGGGGGGCGAAAAACTGTTTTTT.